These 4 T cell receptor beta chains came from one sample sequenced in a study of spatial heterogeneity in lung cancer. Each CDR3 protein gets one entry after TCRdb re-called the 5' RACE reads with MiXCR. The data hold around 110,000 distinct CDR3 sequences, with 10% to 15% observed a single time. Time point indicated: blood at routine non-recurrence follow-up after resection. Tumor, nontumor lung or frozen PBMC supplied whole RNA, sequenced without sorting. The sequenced sample was PBMCs, obtained at follow-up. The receptor source for this set is a male donor with early-stage non-small cell lung cancer.

This chain connects TRBV4-1 to TRBJ1-1; the match to TRBD1 covers 7 bases. The length of the CDR3 is 14 residues. CDR1 is MGHRA, CDR2 YSYEKL, per germline. J gave up 4 bases and V 2 bases, and 4 bases lay outside the gene matches. CDR3 sequence: CASSQTGASTEAFF. In DNA form, the CDR3 reads TGCGCCAGCAGCCAAACAGGGGCGAGCACTGAAGCTTTCTTT.

This clonotype was picked up many times. The J gene is TRBJ2-3, the V gene TRBV7-2, with D tentatively TRBD1 (6 bases). Trimming pared 5 bases from V and 3 bases from J, leaving 18 bases between. CDR1 is SGHTA and CDR2 is FQGNSA in the germline V gene. This CDR3 is built from 16 residues. CDR3 DNA: TGTGCCAGCAGCCCAATGGACTGGGGGCTAACAGATACGCAGTATTTT. Translation: CASSPMDWGLTDTQYF.

The J gene is TRBJ2-3, the V gene TRBV7-9, with D perhaps matching TRBD1 (5 bases). V lost 2 bases and J lost 0, with 18 bases in between. Germline V lookup: CDR1 SEHNR, CDR2 FQNEAQ (reference sequence). The CDR3 covers 18 residues. DNA for the CDR3: TGTGCCAGCAGCTTAATCCCCGTTTTTCAGGGAAGCACAGATACGCAGTATTTT. It specifies CASSLIPVFQGSTDTQYF.

This clonotype has only a few counts. The chain uses TRBV4-3 and TRBJ1-1; maybe TRBD1 (5 bases). CDR3 length equals 15 residues. V was trimmed by 1 base and J by 4 bases, leaving 13 bases between them. Germline V gene sequence: CDR1 LGHNA, CDR2 YSLEER. The DNA of the CDR3 is TGCGCCAGCAGCCAAGGAGGCCGTAGGGGCACTGAAGCTTTCTTT. This encodes CASSQGGRRGTEAFF.